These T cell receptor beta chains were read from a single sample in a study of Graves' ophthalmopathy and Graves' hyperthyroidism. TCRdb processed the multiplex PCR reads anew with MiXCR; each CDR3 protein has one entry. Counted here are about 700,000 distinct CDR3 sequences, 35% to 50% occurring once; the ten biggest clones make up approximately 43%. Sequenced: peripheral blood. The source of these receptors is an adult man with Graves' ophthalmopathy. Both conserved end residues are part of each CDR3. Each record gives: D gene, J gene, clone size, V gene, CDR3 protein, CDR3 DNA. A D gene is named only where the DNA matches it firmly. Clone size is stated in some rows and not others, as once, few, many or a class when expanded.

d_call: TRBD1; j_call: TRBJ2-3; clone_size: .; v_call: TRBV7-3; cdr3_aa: CASGSQGAADTQYF; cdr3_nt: TGTGCCAGCGGCTCACAGGGGGCGGCAGATACGCAGTATTTT
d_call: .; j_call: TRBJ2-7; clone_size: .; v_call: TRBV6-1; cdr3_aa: CASSRNDRIVSYEQYF; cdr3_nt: TGTGCCAGCAGCCGGAACGACAGGATCGTATCCTACGAGCAGTACTTC
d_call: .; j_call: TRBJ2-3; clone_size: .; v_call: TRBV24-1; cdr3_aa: CATSDLVDRNTQYF; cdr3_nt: TGTGCCACCAGTGATTTGGTGGATCGGAATACGCAGTATTTT
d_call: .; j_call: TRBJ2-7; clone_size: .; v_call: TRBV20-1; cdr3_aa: CSARGGVYEQYF; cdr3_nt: TGCAGTGCTAGAGGGGGGGTGTACGAGCAGTACTTC
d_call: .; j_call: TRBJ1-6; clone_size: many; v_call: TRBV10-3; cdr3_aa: CASSATENSPLHF; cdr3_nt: TGTGCCAGCAGTGCGACAGAGAATTCACCCCTCCACTTT
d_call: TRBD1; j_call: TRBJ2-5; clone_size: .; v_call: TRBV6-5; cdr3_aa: CASSETTGARETQYF; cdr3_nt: TGTGCCAGCAGTGAGACGACAGGGGCTAGGGAGACCCAGTACTTC
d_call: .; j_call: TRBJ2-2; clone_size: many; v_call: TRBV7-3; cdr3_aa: CASSLIPRVGTGELFF; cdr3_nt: TGTGCCAGCAGCTTAATCCCCAGGGTGGGCACCGGGGAGCTGTTTTTT
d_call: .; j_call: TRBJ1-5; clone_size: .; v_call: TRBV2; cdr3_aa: CASSLRTSNQPQHF; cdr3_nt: TGTGCCAGCAGCCTCCGGACGTCGAATCAGCCCCAGCATTTT
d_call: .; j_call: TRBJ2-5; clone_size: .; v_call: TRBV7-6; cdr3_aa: CASSSWDPREETQYF; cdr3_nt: TGTGCCAGCAGTTCCTGGGACCCACGGGAAGAGACCCAGTACTTC
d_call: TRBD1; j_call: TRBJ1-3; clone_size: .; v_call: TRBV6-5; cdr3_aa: CASRPGGLAGNTIYF; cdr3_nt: TGTGCCAGCAGGCCAGGGGGCTTGGCTGGAAACACCATATATTTT
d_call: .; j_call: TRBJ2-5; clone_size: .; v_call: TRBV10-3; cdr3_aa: CASRTGTRARETQYF; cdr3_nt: TGTGCCAGCAGAACCGGGACCCGCGCCAGGGAGACCCAGTACTTC
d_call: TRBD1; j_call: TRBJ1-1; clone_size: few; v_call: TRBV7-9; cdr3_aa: CASSMDRENTEAFF; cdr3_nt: TGTGCCAGCAGCATGGACAGGGAGAACACTGAAGCTTTCTTT
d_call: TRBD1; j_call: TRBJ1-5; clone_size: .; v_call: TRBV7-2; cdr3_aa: CASSSQGVGRDNQPQHF; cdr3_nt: TGTGCCAGCAGCTCTCAGGGGGTAGGGCGTGACAATCAGCCCCAGCATTTT
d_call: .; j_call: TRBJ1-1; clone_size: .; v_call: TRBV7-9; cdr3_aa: CASSLTSGTSEAFF; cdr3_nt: TGTGCCAGCAGCTTAACTAGCGGGACATCTGAAGCTTTCTTT
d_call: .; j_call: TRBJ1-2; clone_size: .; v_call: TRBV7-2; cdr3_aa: CASSSPSIYGYTF; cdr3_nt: TGTGCCAGCAGCTCACCCAGCATCTATGGCTACACCTTC
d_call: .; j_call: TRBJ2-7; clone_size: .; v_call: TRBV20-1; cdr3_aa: CSVRGVGEQYF; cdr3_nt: TGCAGTGTTCGCGGGGTCGGGGAGCAGTACTTC